This paragraph covers one T cell receptor beta chain sequence. The antigen remains unidentified. The sample belongs to a study of T cell repertoires and HLA-DP antigens. Purity of the untouched CD4+ T cells was around 98%. Assay: immunoSEQ multiplex PCR; the TCRdb copy retains only in-frame clones and omits some. Found here are around 100,000 clones, 92% of them singletons; the top ten hold approximately 0.25%. Input material: CD4+ T cells from PBMCs. This sequence originates from a woman younger than 30 in good health and CMV-seronegative.

The CDR3 loop reads CASVLDRAKNQPQHF. CDR3 sequence (DNA): TGTGCCAGCGTTTTGGACAGGGCGAAGAATCAGCCCCAGCATTTT. V is TRBV6-6 and J is TRBJ1-5; 8 positions match TRBD1. Germline assignment: CDR1 MNHNY and CDR2 SVGAGI (reference sequence). The V and J ends lost 8 bases and 4 bases, in that order; junction bases with no gene match: 10. This CDR3 has 15 amino acids.